Given below is one TCR beta chain in context. This record comes from a study of blood T cell repertoires in COVID-19. This CDR3 has 14 amino acids. Trimming removed 7 bases at V and 1 base at J, with 10 bases between. Germline lookup yields CDR1 LGHNT and CDR2 FRNRAP. The authors' processing: Quantification of nucleated cells was approximated via reference gene primer amplification. Clones were read by immunoSEQ multiplex PCR, and TCRdb kept only the in-frame ones, dropping some. That table gives V, J and clone size, and the DNA gave D and trimming. The table records about 100,000 clones, roughly nine tenths of them present only once.

The source of this sequence is a man younger than 45 in a cohort sampled during active COVID-19. Source material: peripheral blood. V is TRBV12-5 and J is TRBJ2-2; a possible D gene is TRBD2 (5 bases). In nucleotides, the CDR3 is TGTGCTAGTGTTCCCGGGAAGAACACCGGGGAGCTGTTTTTT. The encoded protein is CASVPGKNTGELFF.